This TCR beta chain was documented in a study of T cell responses to AZD1222 COVID-19 vaccine. Findings and limits, study-wide: Seropositive status at baseline applied to only five or six AZD1222 recipients. Samples come after the peak T cell response, not at day 14. Clonal diversity may have been underestimated, and the donors were mostly white British, with more females than males.

Details on this clone: The antigen is unknown.

The germline V gene encodes CDR1 PRHDT and CDR2 FYEKMQ (reference sequence). With V trimmed by 5 bases and J by 10 bases, 11 bases remained unmatched. The CDR3 totals 16 residues. Profiling relied on immunoSEQ multiplex PCR, and the TCRdb table lists in-frame clones only, not all of them. The sample lists approximately 160,000 clones, around 89% occurring once. This receptor was taken from an adult in good health. Sequenced material: peripheral blood, taken on day 0 of AZD1222 vaccination. The V call is TRBV13, the J call TRBJ1-4; the match to TRBD1 covers 12 bases. Written as DNA, the CDR3 is TGTGCCAGCAGCACATATTCCGGGACAGGGGGCGTAAAACTGTTTTTT. Amino acids: CASSTYSGTGGVKLFF. Full variable domain (outside the CDR3, taken from reference TRBV13 and TRBJ1-4): AAGVIQSPRHLIKEKRETATLKCYPIPRHDTVYWYQQGPGQDPQFLISFYEKMQSDKGSIPDRFSAQQFSDYHSELNMSSLELGDSALYFCASSTYSGTGGVKLFFGSGTQLSVL.